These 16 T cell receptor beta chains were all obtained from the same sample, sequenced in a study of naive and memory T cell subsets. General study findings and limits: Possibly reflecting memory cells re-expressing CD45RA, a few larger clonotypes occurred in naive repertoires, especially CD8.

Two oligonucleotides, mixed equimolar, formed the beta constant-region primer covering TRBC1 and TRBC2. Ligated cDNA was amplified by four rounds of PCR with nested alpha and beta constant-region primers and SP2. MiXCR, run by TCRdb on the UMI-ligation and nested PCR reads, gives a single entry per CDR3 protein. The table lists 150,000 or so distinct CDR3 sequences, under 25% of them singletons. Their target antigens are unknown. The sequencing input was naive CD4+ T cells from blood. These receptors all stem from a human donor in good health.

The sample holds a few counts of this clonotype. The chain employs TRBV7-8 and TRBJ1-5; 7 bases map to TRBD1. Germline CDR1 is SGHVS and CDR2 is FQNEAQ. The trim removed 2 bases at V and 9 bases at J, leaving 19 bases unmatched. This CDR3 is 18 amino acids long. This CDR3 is CASSLSLRDSAQSRPQHF. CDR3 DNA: TGTGCCAGCAGCTTATCCCTACGGGACAGCGCTCAATCAAGGCCCCAGCATTTT.

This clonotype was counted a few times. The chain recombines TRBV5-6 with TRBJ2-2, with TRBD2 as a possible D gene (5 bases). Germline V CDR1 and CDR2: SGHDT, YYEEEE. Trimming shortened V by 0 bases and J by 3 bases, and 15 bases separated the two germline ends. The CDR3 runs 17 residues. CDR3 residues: CASSLAPTGLHTGELFF. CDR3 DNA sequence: TGTGCCAGCAGCTTGGCGCCGACGGGATTACACACCGGGGAGCTGTTTTTT.

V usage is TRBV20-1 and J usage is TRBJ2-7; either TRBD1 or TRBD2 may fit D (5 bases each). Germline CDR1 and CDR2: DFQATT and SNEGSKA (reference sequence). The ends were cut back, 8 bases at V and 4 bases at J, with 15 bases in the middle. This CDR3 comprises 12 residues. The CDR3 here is CSLTGTRYEQYF. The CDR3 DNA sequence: TGCAGTCTCACCGGGACCCGATACGAGCAGTACTTC.

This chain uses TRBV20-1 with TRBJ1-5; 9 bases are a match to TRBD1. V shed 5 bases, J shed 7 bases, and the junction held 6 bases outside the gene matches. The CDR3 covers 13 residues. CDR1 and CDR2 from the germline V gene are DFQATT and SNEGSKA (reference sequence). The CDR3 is CSAHGQGQQPQHF. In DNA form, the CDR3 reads TGCAGTGCTCATGGACAGGGGCAACAGCCCCAGCATTTT.

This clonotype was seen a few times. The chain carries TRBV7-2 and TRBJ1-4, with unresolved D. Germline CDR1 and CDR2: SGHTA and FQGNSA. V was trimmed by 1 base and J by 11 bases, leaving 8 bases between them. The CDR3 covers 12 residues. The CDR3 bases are TGTGCCAGCAGCTTAGATGGAGTTAAACTGTTTTTT. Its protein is CASSLDGVKLFF. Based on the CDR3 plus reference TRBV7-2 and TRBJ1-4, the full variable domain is GAGVSQSPSNKVTEKGKDVELRCDPISGHTALYWYRQSLGQGLEFLIYFQGNSAPDKSGLPSDRFSAERTGGSVSTLTIQRTQQEDSAVYLCASSLDGVKLFFGSGTQLSVL.

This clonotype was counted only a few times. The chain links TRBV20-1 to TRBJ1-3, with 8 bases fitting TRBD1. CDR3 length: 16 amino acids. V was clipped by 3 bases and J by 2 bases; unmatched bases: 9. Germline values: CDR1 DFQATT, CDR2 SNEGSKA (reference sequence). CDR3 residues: CSASIGQGRTGNTIYF. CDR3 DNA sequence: TGCAGTGCTAGTATCGGACAGGGACGGACTGGAAACACCATATATTTT.

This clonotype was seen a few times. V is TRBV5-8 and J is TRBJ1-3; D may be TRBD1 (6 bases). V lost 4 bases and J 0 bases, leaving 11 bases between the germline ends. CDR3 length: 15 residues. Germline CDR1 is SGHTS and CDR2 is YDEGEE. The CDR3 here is CASSMDRSSGNTIYF. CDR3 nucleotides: TGTGCCAGCAGCATGGACAGAAGCTCTGGAAACACCATATATTTT.

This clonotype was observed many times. CDR3 nucleotide sequence: TGTGCCAGCTCTCCTACCGGACGGCTAAATGAAAAACTGTTTTTT. It yields the protein CASSPTGRLNEKLFF. The chain recombines TRBV3-1 with TRBJ1-4, with D unclear. Germline CDR1 LGHDT, CDR2 YNNKEL (reference sequence). Trimming stripped 8 bases from V and 5 bases from J, with 18 bases between. This CDR3 spans 15 amino acids.

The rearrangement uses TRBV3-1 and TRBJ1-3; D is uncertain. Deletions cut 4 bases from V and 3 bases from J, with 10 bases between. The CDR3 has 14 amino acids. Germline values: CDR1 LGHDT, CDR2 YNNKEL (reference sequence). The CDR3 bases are TGTGCCAGCAGCCCGGGAGATCGTGGAAACACCATATATTTT. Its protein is CASSPGDRGNTIYF. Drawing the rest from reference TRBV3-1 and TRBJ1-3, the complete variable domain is DTAVSQTPKYLVTQMGNDKSIKCEQNLGHDTMYWYKQDSKKFLKIMFSYNNKELIINETVPNRFSPKSPDKAHLNLHINSLELGDSAVYFCASSPGDRGNTIYFGEGSWLTVV.

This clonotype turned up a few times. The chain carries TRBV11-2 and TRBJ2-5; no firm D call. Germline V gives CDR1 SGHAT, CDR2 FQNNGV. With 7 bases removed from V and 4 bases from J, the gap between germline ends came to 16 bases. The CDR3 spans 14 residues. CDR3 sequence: CASTVLGVTETQYF. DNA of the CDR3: TGTGCCAGCACCGTCTTAGGCGTCACAGAGACCCAGTACTTC.

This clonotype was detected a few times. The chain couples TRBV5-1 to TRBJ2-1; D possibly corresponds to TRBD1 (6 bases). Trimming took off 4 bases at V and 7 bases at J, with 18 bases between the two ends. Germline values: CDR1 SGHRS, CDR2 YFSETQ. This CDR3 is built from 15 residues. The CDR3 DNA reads TGCGCCAGCAGCCACCGGGACAACCCGGGGAATGAGCAGTTCTTC. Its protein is CASSHRDNPGNEQFF.

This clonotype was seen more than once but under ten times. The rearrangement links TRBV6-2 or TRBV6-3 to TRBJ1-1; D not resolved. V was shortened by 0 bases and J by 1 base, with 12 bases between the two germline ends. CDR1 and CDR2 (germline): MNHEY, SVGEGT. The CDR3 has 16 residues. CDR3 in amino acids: CASSYSTGGPNTEAFF. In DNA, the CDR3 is TGTGCCAGCAGTTACTCGACGGGAGGGCCGAACACTGAAGCTTTCTTT.

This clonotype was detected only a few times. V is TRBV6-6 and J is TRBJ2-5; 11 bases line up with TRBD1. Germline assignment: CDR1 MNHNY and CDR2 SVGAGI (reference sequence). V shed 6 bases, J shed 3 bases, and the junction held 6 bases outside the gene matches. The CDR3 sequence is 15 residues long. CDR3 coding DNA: TGTGCCAGCAGCCCCCGGGACAGGGGGAAAGAGACCCAGTACTTC. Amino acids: CASSPRDRGKETQYF.

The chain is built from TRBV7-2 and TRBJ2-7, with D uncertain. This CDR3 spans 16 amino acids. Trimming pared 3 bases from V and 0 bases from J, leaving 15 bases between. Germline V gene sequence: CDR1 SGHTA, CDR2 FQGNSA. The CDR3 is CASSLGSDRSSYEQYF. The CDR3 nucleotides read TGTGCCAGCAGCTTGGGTTCAGACCGAAGCTCCTACGAGCAGTACTTC.

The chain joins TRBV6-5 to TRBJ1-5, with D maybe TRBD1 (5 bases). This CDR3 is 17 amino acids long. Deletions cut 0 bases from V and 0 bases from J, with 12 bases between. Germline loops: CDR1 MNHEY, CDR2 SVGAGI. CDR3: CASSYSRVLDSNQPQHF. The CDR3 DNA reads TGTGCCAGCAGTTACTCCAGGGTGCTAGATAGCAATCAGCCCCAGCATTTT.

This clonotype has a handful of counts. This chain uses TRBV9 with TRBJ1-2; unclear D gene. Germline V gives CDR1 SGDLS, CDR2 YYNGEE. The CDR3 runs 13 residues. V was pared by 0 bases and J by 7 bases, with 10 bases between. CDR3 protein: CASSVGAVPGYTF. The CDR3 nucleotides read TGTGCCAGCAGCGTAGGGGCAGTTCCTGGCTACACCTTC.